This entry lists 10 T cell receptor beta chains sequenced from one sample in a study of PD-L1 blockade in urothelial cancer. The method was immunoSEQ multiplex PCR; TCRdb's version includes in-frame clones alone and lacks a portion of them. The sample consists of some 44,000 clones, 80% of them appearing once. The time point here: pretreatment peripheral blood. The sample consisted of PBMCs, taken around atezolizumab (anti-PD-L1) treatment. The receptors were sampled from a man aged 55-75 years with urothelial cancer.

This chain uses TRBV30 with TRBJ1-5, with 9 bases matching TRBD1. V gave up 1 base and J gave up 7 bases; unmatched junction bases: 11. Germline V gene lookup returns CDR1 GTSNPN and CDR2 SVGIG (reference sequence). The CDR3 consists of 16 residues. The CDR3 spells CAWSGTVTGGRQPQHF. For the CDR3, the DNA is TGTGCCTGGAGTGGTACCGTTACAGGGGGCAGACAGCCCCAGCATTTT.

This chain links TRBV28 with TRBJ2-1; D may be TRBD2 (5 bases). Germline V gene data show CDR1 as MDHEN and CDR2 as SYDVKM. This CDR3 has 17 amino acids. Trimming pared 2 bases from V and 7 bases from J, leaving 21 bases between. The CDR3 loop is CASSLHPWRVALNEQFF. The DNA for the CDR3 is TGTGCCAGCAGTTTACATCCCTGGCGGGTGGCCCTGAATGAGCAGTTCTTC.

This clone was recorded only once. V gene TRBV6-1 combines with J gene TRBJ1-5; 8 nucleotides agree with TRBD1. The CDR3 is 15 amino acids. Germline V gene lookup returns CDR1 MNHNS and CDR2 SASEGT. Unmatched junction bases numbered 6, after V lost 1 base and J lost 7 bases. The CDR3 DNA sequence: TGTGCCAGCAGTGAAGGGACAGGGAAAGGACAGCCCCAGCATTTT. It encodes CASSEGTGKGQPQHF.

This clone has more than one count but fewer than ten. The chain couples TRBV5-1 to TRBJ1-4; perhaps TRBD1 as D (6 bases). V gave up 4 bases and J gave up 6 bases, with 16 bases separating them. CDR1 and CDR2 (germline): SGHRS, YFSETQ. This CDR3 is built from 15 residues. This CDR3 reads CASSGLGGVDEKLFF. CDR3 coding DNA: TGCGCCAGCAGCGGACTAGGGGGGGTGGATGAAAAACTGTTTTTT.

DNA of the CDR3: TGTGCCAGCAGTGAAGCGGGAGCAGGGGGTGGCGGGGAGCTGTTTTTT. This codes for CASSEAGAGGGGELFF. The chain employs TRBV2 and TRBJ2-2, with TRBD1 identical over 7 bases. V was pared by 0 bases and J by 7 bases, with 8 bases of the junction left unmatched. The CDR3 consists of 16 residues. Germline V CDR1 and CDR2: SNHLY, FYNNEI.

The chain recombines TRBV5-1 with TRBJ2-5, with 7 bases aligning to TRBD2. Germline-derived CDR1 and CDR2 are SGHRS and YFSETQ. The CDR3 sequence is 16 residues long. V was pared by 4 bases and J by 0 bases, with 9 bases of the junction left unmatched. In nucleotides, the CDR3 is TGCGCCAGCAGCCCAGTGGGAGCGGGATACCAAGAGACCCAGTACTTC. The encoded protein is CASSPVGAGYQETQYF.

CDR3 sequence: CASSIPTGTHYGYTF. The CDR3 DNA reads TGTGCCAGTAGTATTCCCACCGGGACACATTATGGCTACACCTTC. J is TRBJ1-2 and V is TRBV19; possible D gene TRBD1, 6 bases. Germline V gene data show CDR1 as LNHDA and CDR2 as SQIVND (reference sequence). Trimming removed 3 bases from V and 5 bases from J, with 16 bases in between. The CDR3 contains 15 residues.

The V call is TRBV7-2, the J call TRBJ2-1; D possibly corresponds to TRBD2 (7 bases). The CDR3 is 12 residues long. Germline lookup yields CDR1 SGHTA and CDR2 FQGNSA. V was clipped by 8 bases and J by 9 bases, with 14 bases between them. CDR3 bases: TGTGCCAGCTCCGGGGGCGGGGGTGAGCAGTTCTTC. This sequence encodes CASSGGGGEQFF.

This clone was detected only a few times. The gene calls are TRBV10-2 and TRBJ2-7; no firm D call. The CDR3 is made up of 14 amino acids. Looked up from germline, CDR1 is WSHSY and CDR2 is SAAADI. Trimming shortened V by 7 bases and J by 4 bases, and 17 bases separated the two germline ends. CDR3 loop: CASTAAPGPYEQYF. The CDR3 DNA is TGCGCCAGCACCGCCGCTCCAGGCCCTTACGAGCAGTACTTC.

This clone was counted between two and nine times. The rearrangement joins TRBV12-5 to TRBJ2-5; D may be TRBD1 (6 bases). Trimming pared 2 bases from V and 4 bases from J, leaving 20 bases between. Germline values: CDR1 LGHNT, CDR2 FRNRAP. This CDR3 comprises 17 residues. The CDR3 DNA sequence: TGTGCTAGTGGTTTGACTACAGGGTGCTCGTCTTCAGAGACCCAGTACTTC. It specifies CASGLTTGCSSSETQYF.